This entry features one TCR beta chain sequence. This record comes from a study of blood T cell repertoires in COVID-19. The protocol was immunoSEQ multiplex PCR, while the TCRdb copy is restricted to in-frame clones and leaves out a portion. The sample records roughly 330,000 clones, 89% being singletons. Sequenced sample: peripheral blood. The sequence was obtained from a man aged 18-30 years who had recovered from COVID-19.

CDR3 sequence: CASSLLRAASTDTQYF. As DNA, the CDR3 is TGCGCCAGCTCTCTGCTGCGAGCGGCTAGCACAGATACGCAGTATTTT. The chain couples TRBV4-1 to TRBJ2-3; D possibly corresponds to TRBD2 (5 bases). This CDR3 has 16 amino acids. The germline V gene has CDR1 MGHRA and CDR2 YSYEKL. Trimming took 8 bases from V and 0 from J, leaving 18 bases between them.